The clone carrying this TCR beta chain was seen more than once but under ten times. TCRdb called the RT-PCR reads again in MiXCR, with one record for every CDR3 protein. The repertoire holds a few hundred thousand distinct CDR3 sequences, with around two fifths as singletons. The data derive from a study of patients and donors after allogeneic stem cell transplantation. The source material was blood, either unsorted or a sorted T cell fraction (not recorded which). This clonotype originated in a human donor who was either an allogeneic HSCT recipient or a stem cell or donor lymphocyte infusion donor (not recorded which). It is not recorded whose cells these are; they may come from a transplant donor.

This CDR3 is CASSLEAQNYGYTF. DNA of the CDR3: TGTGCCAGCAGCTTAGAAGCCCAGAACTATGGCTACACCTTC. This rearrangement joins TRBV7-9 to TRBJ1-2; no firm D call. Germline values: CDR1 SEHNR, CDR2 FQNEAQ (reference sequence). The CDR3 contains 14 residues. V lost 1 base and J lost 2, with 8 bases in between.